One and the same sample provided the 32 T cell receptor beta chains below, sequenced in a study of shared clonotypes between healthy human individuals (dated by TCRdb to between 2020 and 2021). The receptor library was made with the immunoSEQ multiplex PCR assay. TCRdb took over this immuneACCESS table, retaining in-frame rearrangements with V and J assigned. Such tables are incomplete; in checked studies, under half of the missing clones stem from an unresolved V gene, and the remainder is unexplained. The sample table contains about 1,900,000 clones; only one count was recorded for around 96% of them. In total, the top ten clones hold under 1.5% of the sample. CD8 naive samples were obtained by positive selection for CCR7 among CD45RO-negative cells, yielding a CD45RA+CCR7+ population from which TemRA cells were excluded. The sequenced sample consisted of naive CD8+ T cells sorted from blood. The cell subset or site label for this specimen denotes: CD45RA+CCR7+. Receptors were obtained from a man between 18 and 35 years old in good health.

The chain has TRBV28 and TRBJ2-5; D gene unclear. This CDR3 is built from 17 residues. The V end was cut by 3 bases, the J end by 0 bases, with 17 bases between. Looked up from germline, CDR1 is MDHEN and CDR2 is SYDVKM. In nucleotides, the CDR3 is TGTGCCAGCAGTTTCCTTGTCCCTTCCCTGTACCAAGAGACCCAGTACTTC. Translated, it gives CASSFLVPSLYQETQYF. The complete variable domain, with remaining parts taken from reference TRBV28 and TRBJ2-5, reads DVKVTQSSRYLVKRTGEKVFLECVQDMDHENMFWYRQDPGLGLRLIYFSYDVKMKEKGDIPEGYSVSREKKERFSLILESASTNQTSMYLCASSFLVPSLYQETQYFGPGTRLLVL.

The chain carries TRBV30 and TRBJ2-7, with D possibly matching TRBD1 (5 bases). The V and J ends lost 2 bases and 0 bases respectively, with 11 bases between them. From germline, CDR1 is GTSNPN and CDR2 SVGIG (reference sequence). The CDR3 is 14 residues long. This CDR3 reads CAWSRQQSSYEQYF. In DNA form, the CDR3 reads TGTGCCTGGAGTCGACAGCAATCCTCCTACGAGCAGTACTTC.

The gene calls are TRBV28 and TRBJ2-1; D gene uncertain. This CDR3 contains 11 residues. V lost 6 bases and J 9 bases, leaving 9 bases between the germline ends. Germline V CDR1 and CDR2: MDHEN, SYDVKM. The CDR3 DNA reads TGTGCCAGCAGATCACAGAGTGAGCAGTTCTTC. Amino acid sequence: CASRSQSEQFF.

The chain links TRBV7-6 to TRBJ2-1; 10 bases are a match to TRBD2. J lost 9 bases, V lost 2 bases, and 10 bases had no gene match. Germline values: CDR1 SGHVS, CDR2 FNYEAQ. CDR3 size: 16 residues. CDR3 sequence reads: CASSLSGGAIITEQFF. DNA of the CDR3: TGTGCCAGCAGCTTAAGCGGGGGGGCCATCATAACTGAGCAGTTCTTC. Using reference TRBV7-6 and TRBJ2-1 for the parts outside the CDR3, the full variable domain is GAGVSQSPRYKVTKRGQDVALRCDPISGHVSLYWYRQALGQGPEFLTYFNYEAQQDKSGLPNDRFSAERPEGSISTLTIQRTEQRDSAMYRCASSLSGGAIITEQFFGPGTRLTVL.

The chain has TRBV7-9 and TRBJ2-5, with D unclear. The CDR3 has 16 amino acids. CDR1 is SEHNR and CDR2 is FQNEAQ in the germline V gene (reference sequence). V lost 1 base, J lost 5 bases, and 17 bases lay in between. The CDR3: CASSLGTAVLGETQYF. The CDR3 coding sequence is TGTGCCAGCAGCTTAGGCACTGCGGTTCTTGGGGAGACCCAGTACTTC.

This clone was counted a single time. The rearrangement uses TRBV6-6 and TRBJ1-2; no clear D gene. The V end lost 5 bases, the J end lost 2 bases, and 9 bases lay between the germline ends. CDR3 length: 13 amino acids. Germline V gene lookup returns CDR1 MNHNY and CDR2 SVGAGI (reference sequence). CDR3 coding DNA: TGTGCCAGCAGTCTGGACTACAACTATGGCTACACCTTC. This translates into CASSLDYNYGYTF.

The chain recombines TRBV10-2 with TRBJ2-1; D is uncertain. V was shortened by 1 base and J by 9 bases, with 4 bases between the two germline ends. CDR3 length: 11 residues. In germline, CDR1 is WSHSY, CDR2 SAAADI. The CDR3 sequence: CASSELVEQFF. CDR3 coding DNA: TGCGCCAGCAGTGAGTTAGTTGAGCAGTTCTTC.

The chain carries TRBV27 and TRBJ2-7; 8 nucleotides align to TRBD1. J lost 6 bases, V lost 3 bases, and 7 bases had no gene match. Looked up from germline, CDR1 is MNHEY and CDR2 is SMNVEV (reference sequence). CDR3 length: 14 residues. The CDR3 DNA is TGTGCCAGCAGTTTCGGACAGGGAGGCCTCGAGCAGTACTTC. Amino acid sequence: CASSFGQGGLEQYF.

Concerning this clone itself: The same CDR3 can be traced to other DNA sequences in this sample. V gene TRBV27 combines with J gene TRBJ2-7, with 15 bases identical to TRBD2. Germline V gene lookup returns CDR1 MNHEY and CDR2 SMNVEV (reference sequence). The ends lost 5 bases at V and 4 bases at J; junction bases unmatched: 3. This CDR3 contains 15 residues. The CDR3 loop is CASSQGLAGGYEQYF. The CDR3 region has the DNA TGTGCCAGCAGTCAAGGACTAGCGGGAGGGTACGAGCAGTACTTC.

This clone was recorded once. The chain couples TRBV9 to TRBJ2-2; 9 nucleotides line up with TRBD1. The V and J ends lost 1 base and 4 bases, in that order; junction bases with no gene match: 8. The germline gives CDR1 SGDLS, CDR2 YYNGEE. The CDR3 totals 17 residues. The CDR3 protein is CASSVPRDRAFTGELFF. The CDR3 nucleotides read TGTGCCAGCAGCGTACCCCGGGACAGGGCTTTCACCGGGGAGCTGTTTTTT.

Comments on this clone: This CDR3 is also generated by other DNA sequences in the sample. The chain combines TRBV30 with TRBJ1-5, with 8 nucleotides matching TRBD1. From germline, CDR1 is GTSNPN and CDR2 SVGIG (reference sequence). With V trimmed by 3 bases and J by 6 bases, 7 bases remained unmatched. The CDR3 has 14 residues. In DNA form, the CDR3 reads TGTGCCTGGAGCCCCGGACAGGGCGGTCAGCCCCAGCATTTT. Its protein product is CAWSPGQGGQPQHF.

The chain carries TRBV10-2 and TRBJ1-5; no clear D. From germline, CDR1 is WSHSY and CDR2 SAAADI. V was pared by 2 bases and J by 6 bases, with 11 bases between. The CDR3 sequence is 14 residues long. CDR3 sequence reads: CASSEDGFRQPQHF. The CDR3 DNA reads as TGCGCCAGCAGTGAGGACGGGTTCCGTCAGCCCCAGCATTTT.

V usage is TRBV5-6 and J usage is TRBJ1-2, with TRBD1 as a possible D gene (6 bases). V was trimmed by 9 bases and J by 2 bases, leaving 17 bases between them. The CDR3 totals 14 residues. Germline V gene lookup returns CDR1 SGHDT and CDR2 YYEEEE. Written as DNA, the CDR3 is TGTGCCAAGACGAAACAGGGCCTCAACTATGGCTACACCTTC. It specifies CAKTKQGLNYGYTF.

This clone has a handful of counts. The V gene is TRBV27, the J gene TRBJ1-2; perhaps TRBD1 as D (6 bases). V was pared by 8 bases and J by 4 bases, with 17 bases between. The CDR3 totals 14 residues. CDR1 is MNHEY and CDR2 is SMNVEV in the germline V gene (reference sequence). The CDR3 protein is CASRRGGSSYGYTF. The CDR3 nucleotides read TGTGCCAGCCGGAGGGGGGGCTCTAGCTATGGCTACACCTTC.

The CDR3 region has the DNA TGTGCCAGCAGTGAAGAACTAGCGGGAACGTACCAAGAGACCCAGTACTTC. Its translation: CASSEELAGTYQETQYF. The genes are TRBV6-1 and TRBJ2-5; 10 nucleotides align to TRBD2. There are 17 residues in the CDR3. Germline V gene data show CDR1 as MNHNS and CDR2 as SASEGT. V shed 1 base and J 0 bases; nucleotides not matched to a gene: 5.

The chain couples TRBV7-8 to TRBJ2-3; D is perhaps TRBD1 or TRBD2 (5 bases each). V lost 5 bases, J lost 0 bases, and 15 bases lay in between. Germline loops: CDR1 SGHVS, CDR2 FQNEAQ. This CDR3 comprises 16 residues. The CDR3 spells CASSPPLGDSTDTQYF. The CDR3 region has the DNA TGTGCCAGCAGCCCCCCTTTGGGGGACAGCACAGATACGCAGTATTTT.

As regards this clone: Other DNA sequences from this sample encode an identical CDR3 as well. The chain couples TRBV4-1 to TRBJ1-2, with D maybe TRBD1 (5 bases). Germline CDR1 is MGHRA and CDR2 is YSYEKL. The CDR3 length is 13 residues. The ends were cut back, 1 base at V and 3 bases at J, with 6 bases in the middle. The CDR3 sequence: CASSQVRDYGYTF. The CDR3 bases are TGCGCCAGCAGCCAAGTCAGGGACTATGGCTACACCTTC.

J is TRBJ2-3 and V is TRBV15; 8 bases match TRBD2. V was clipped by 3 bases and J by 3 bases; unmatched bases: 14. From germline, CDR1 is LNHNV and CDR2 YYDKDF (reference sequence). The CDR3 loop spans 18 amino acids. The CDR3 sequence is CATSSSSGSHPLTDTQYF. In DNA, the CDR3 is TGTGCCACCAGCAGTTCTAGCGGGTCCCACCCCTTGACAGATACGCAGTATTTT.

This clone came up once. The chain carries TRBV5-1 and TRBJ1-2; TRBD1 might be the D (5 bases). The CDR3 runs to 18 residues. Per germline, CDR1 SGHRS and CDR2 YFSETQ. V shed 4 bases and J shed 6 bases, with 28 bases lying between them. CDR3 nucleotide sequence: TGCGCCAGCAGCCCCCTGGTGGGGACGGATAGATCCTGGCATGGCTACACCTTC. As protein: CASSPLVGTDRSWHGYTF.

To note about this clone: Other nucleotide sequences in the sample specify the same CDR3. The gene calls are TRBV27 and TRBJ1-2; 8 bases are shared with TRBD1. Germline V gene lookup returns CDR1 MNHEY and CDR2 SMNVEV (reference sequence). Trimming cost V 5 bases and J 5 bases; bases outside gene matches: 4. This CDR3 is built from 13 residues. The CDR3 reads CASSPGQGYGYTF. CDR3 DNA: TGTGCCAGCAGTCCCGGACAGGGATATGGCTACACCTTC.

The V gene is TRBV11-1, the J gene TRBJ2-3; 12 nucleotides match TRBD2. The germline gives CDR1 SGHAT, CDR2 FQDESV (reference sequence). The CDR3 runs to 16 residues. V shed 5 bases and J 3 bases; nucleotides not matched to a gene: 6. Here the CDR3 DNA reads TGTGCCAGCAGCGGTACTAGCGGGGGGCTGACAGATACGCAGTATTTT. This encodes CASSGTSGGLTDTQYF.

The chain links TRBV2 to TRBJ1-1; D not certain. CDR3 length equals 17 residues. CDR1 and CDR2 from the germline V gene are SNHLY and FYNNEI. Deletions cut 7 bases from V and 1 base from J, with 22 bases between. The CDR3 region is CASTAPWASRTNTEAFF. CDR3 in DNA: TGTGCCAGCACTGCCCCTTGGGCCTCCCGAACGAACACTGAAGCTTTCTTT.

The rearrangement links TRBV27 to TRBJ2-7, with a weak D call TRBD2 (5 bases). The CDR3 has 13 amino acids. CDR1 and CDR2 from the germline V gene are MNHEY and SMNVEV (reference sequence). V was cut by 6 bases and J by 4 bases, with 13 bases left in between. The CDR3 DNA sequence: TGTGCCAGCAGATACGGGGTTGGGTACGAGCAGTACTTC. This sequence encodes CASRYGVGYEQYF.

This clone appeared once. The chain links TRBV18 to TRBJ1-5; D is ambiguous. V was trimmed by 3 bases and J by 4 bases, leaving 7 bases between them. CDR1 KGHSH and CDR2 LQKENI come from the germline V gene. CDR3 length: 13 amino acids. The CDR3 sequence: CASSPSLNQPQHF. DNA for the CDR3: TGTGCCAGCTCACCCTCCCTAAATCAGCCCCAGCATTTT.

This chain joins TRBV7-9 and TRBJ2-7; 12 bases agree with TRBD2. The CDR3 has 14 residues. CDR1 is SEHNR and CDR2 is FQNEAQ in the germline V gene (reference sequence). The J segment lost 2 bases and the V segment lost 8 bases, leaving 4 bases of the junction unmatched. DNA of the CDR3: TGTGCCAGCGAGCTAGCGGGGGGGCCCTACGAGCAGTACTTC. Translating gives CASELAGGPYEQYF. Full variable domain (missing parts from reference TRBV7-9 and TRBJ2-7): DTGVSQNPRHKITKRGQNVTFRCDPISEHNRLYWYRQTLGQGPEFLTYFQNEAQLEKSRLLSDRFSAERPKGSFSTLEIQRTEQGDSAMYLCASELAGGPYEQYFGPGTRLTVT.

V is TRBV11-2 and J is TRBJ2-7; a possible D gene is TRBD2 (5 bases). This CDR3 is built from 14 residues. Trimming stripped 5 bases from V and 3 bases from J, with 14 bases between. Germline lookup yields CDR1 SGHAT and CDR2 FQNNGV. CDR3 bases: TGTGCCAGCAGCCAAGGAGGTCCTGGCTACGAGCAGTACTTC. Protein: CASSQGGPGYEQYF.

The chain uses TRBV4-1 and TRBJ2-7; the D gene is possibly TRBD2 (6 bases). The CDR3 contains 14 residues. Germline V gene data show CDR1 as MGHRA and CDR2 as YSYEKL. V lost 2 bases and J 4 bases, leaving 12 bases between the germline ends. In DNA form, the CDR3 reads TGCGCCAGCAGCCAAACAATGGAGGGATACGAGCAGTACTTC. Protein sequence: CASSQTMEGYEQYF.

The chain employs TRBV6-4 and TRBJ1-4, with D hard to call. Trimming stripped 5 bases from V and 4 bases from J, with 29 bases between. The CDR3 is 20 amino acids. The germline V gene encodes CDR1 MRHNA and CDR2 SNTAGT. The CDR3 region is CASSSSPRRVTLRRNEKLFF. The CDR3 bases are TGTGCCAGCAGTTCGTCTCCACGGCGAGTAACCCTGCGGCGTAATGAAAAACTGTTTTTT.

This chain uses TRBV20-1 with TRBJ2-3; D may match TRBD1 or TRBD2 (5 bases each). CDR3 length equals 11 residues. Germline assignment: CDR1 DFQATT and CDR2 SNEGSKA (reference sequence). Trimming took off 8 bases at V and 10 bases at J, with 16 bases between the two ends. CDR3 bases: TGCAGTCAACTCATGGGGGTCGCGCAGTATTTT. Its translation: CSQLMGVAQYF.

This clone is a singleton in its sample. V and J are TRBV27 and TRBJ2-7; D gene uncertain. V was shortened by 0 bases and J by 0 bases, with 9 bases between the two germline ends. Germline V gene sequence: CDR1 MNHEY, CDR2 SMNVEV (reference sequence). This CDR3 region has 15 residues. CDR3 DNA sequence: TGTGCCAGCAGTTTATCGTGGGCAGGCTCCTACGAGCAGTACTTC. Translating gives CASSLSWAGSYEQYF.

The chain couples TRBV5-5 to TRBJ1-3, with D uncertain. The germline V and J ends were trimmed by 2 bases and 3 bases, with 18 bases remaining between them. The CDR3 extends over 17 amino acids. Germline-derived CDR1 and CDR2 are SGHKS and YYEKEE (reference sequence). The CDR3 DNA reads TGTGCCAGCAGCTTAGGAGTCGGGGTAGGGCTTGGAAACACCATATATTTT. It specifies CASSLGVGVGLGNTIYF.

The chain has TRBV7-2 and TRBJ1-2; 12 bases agree with TRBD1. With V trimmed by 5 bases and J by 6 bases, 10 bases remained unmatched. The CDR3 totals 16 residues. In germline, CDR1 is SGHTA, CDR2 FQGNSA. The CDR3 DNA follows: TGTGCCAGCAGCCCGAGGGACAGGGGGCCCGGGGATGGCTACACCTTC. It yields the protein CASSPRDRGPGDGYTF.